This note documents a single T cell receptor beta chain sequence. This sample was taken from a study of blood T cell repertoires in COVID-19. Study information: Collection of acute and convalescent COVID-19 samples took place in the United States, Italy and Spain. PBMCs, B-cell-depleted T cells, or T cells provided the cDNA or gDNA that made up the material.

As processed by the authors: Estimation of nucleated cell counts relied on the amplification of reference gene primers. TCRdb's table, derived via immunoSEQ multiplex PCR, lists solely in-frame clones and lacks some. The V and J calls and clone size were taken over from that table, and D and trimming were inferred from the DNA. The repertoire holds roughly 120,000 clones, with roughly 82% as singletons. Sequencing was done on a sample of peripheral blood. The sequence came from a woman older than 75 with active or convalescent COVID-19.

The CDR3 DNA follows: TGTGCCACCCTCGGGGACCGAGACAGGGGCCTCGGGCAGCCCCAGCATTTT. Protein: CATLGDRDRGLGQPQHF. V and J are TRBV27 and TRBJ1-5; 8 positions agree with TRBD1. Germline CDR1 MNHEY, CDR2 SMNVEV (reference sequence). The CDR3 spans 17 residues. The J segment lost 7 bases and the V segment lost 10 bases, leaving 21 bases of the junction unmatched.